This TCR beta chain comes out of a study of blood T cell repertoires in COVID-19. On the study more broadly: Both acute and convalescent COVID-19 samples were obtained from the United States, Italy and Spain.

V trimming: 5 bases; J trimming: 0 bases; junction bases outside the gene matches: 6. Germline V gene data show CDR1 as MDHEN and CDR2 as SYDVKM. The CDR3 contains 16 residues. Original methodology: It was from reference gene primer amplification that nucleated cell counts were estimated. TCRdb's copy holds only in-frame clones and misses some; the assay was immunoSEQ multiplex PCR. The V and J calls and the clone size are those of that table, but D and trimming were determined from the DNA. Here the sample spans some 150,000 clones, approximately 80% being singletons. The chain combines TRBV28 with TRBJ1-2; 10 bases fit TRBD1. The clonotype comes from a man aged 70 or older with acute or convalescent COVID-19. What was sequenced was peripheral blood. Written as DNA, the CDR3 is TGTGCCAGCAGTACGGGACAGGGGAGAGCTAACTATGGCTACACCTTC. Its protein product is CASSTGQGRANYGYTF.